Described below is a single T cell receptor beta chain sequence and its context. Antigen specificity is unknown. With a much larger clone just one base away, this may be a read error. The CDR3 consists of 11 residues. From germline, CDR1 is SQVTM and CDR2 ANQGSEA. This specimen belongs to a study of post-analysis software for immune sequencing data. Background on the study: Multiple sclerosis in the patients followed relapsing-remitting, secondary progressive and progressive-relapsing courses.

Every TCR beta cDNA library bore unique molecular identifiers. Between about 0.9 and 11 million T cells gave rise to around 500,000 cDNA molecules. TCRdb reprocessed the PCR reads via MiXCR and lists one record per CDR3 protein. The table has under 200,000 distinct CDR3 sequences, around 29% seen once; the top ten hold roughly 3.4%. General observations from the study: By F measure, strong co-clustering occurred among samples prepared in the same batch. Normalized Chao1 diversity was significantly lower in multiple sclerosis patients than in controls. TRBV5-6, TRBV5-1 and TRBV20-1 were among a handful of TRBV segments more frequent in patients than controls.

The gene calls are TRBV29-1 and TRBJ2-7; TRBD2 agrees at 10 bases. Sequencing was carried out using blood. The source is a girl younger than 18 with multiple sclerosis. CDR3 nucleotides: TGCGGCGTAGCGGGACTAGCGGAGCAGTACTTC. It yields the protein CGVAGLAEQYF.